This T cell receptor beta chain was captured in a study of T cell repertoires in cytomegalovirus infection. Study-wide background: CMV infection plus the matching HLA type was flagged by public TCR beta signatures. Overall study results and limits: In two of eight donors, the top clonotype was HLA-C-restricted CMV-specific. Carriage of CMV together with the relevant HLA was identifiable through cumulative public TCR beta family frequency.

TCRdb used MiXCR to reprocess the reads, holding one entry per CDR3 protein. This sample has approximately 550,000 distinct CDR3 sequences, with 16% found just once. The sample holds a few counts of this clonotype. What it recognizes is unknown. Trimming cost V 1 base and J 5 bases; bases outside gene matches: 11. The V gene's germline CDR1 is MGHRA and CDR2 YSYEKL. The CDR3 runs 17 residues. The rearrangement joins TRBV4-1 to TRBJ2-1; 7 bases line up with TRBD2. The TCR comes from a human donor in good health (CMV status not recorded). Some clones in this sample may be carry-over from other donors' samples. Sequenced: CD8+ T cells from PBMCs. In DNA, the CDR3 is TGCGCCAGCAGCCAAGGGGGAGGGACCGTTTTGGACAATGAGCAGTTCTTC. Its translation is CASSQGGGTVLDNEQFF.